The sequence of this T cell receptor (beta chain) was determined in a study of T cells after yellow fever vaccination. Study results and limitations: A limited proportion of clonotypes was detected within both the CD4 and CD8 compartments. Though weaker, the secondary response peaked faster, on day 5 versus 15. Post-booster repertoires again held most primary-vaccination clones (about 96% CD4, roughly 90% CD8).

This clonotype occurred a few times. Its matching antigen is unknown. The J segment lost 3 bases and the V segment lost 6 bases, leaving 4 bases of the junction unmatched. The CDR3 runs 13 residues. Template switching by 5'RACE produced TCR cDNA, adding a universal primer site and UMIs. TCRdb reprocessed the 5' RACE reads with MiXCR, giving one entry per CDR3 protein. The repertoire holds 250,000 to 300,000 distinct CDR3 sequences, 10% to 15% seen once, with roughly 0.5% in the top ten. V is TRBV12-3 or TRBV12-4 and J is TRBJ2-7, with 8 positions matching TRBD1. The sequences come from CD4+ T cells sorted from PBMCs, collected 45 days after the yellow fever booster vaccination. The receptor was derived from a man aged 25-45 years who received the YFV17D yellow fever vaccine. CDR3 coding DNA: TGTGCCAGCAGGGGACAGGAGGACTACGAGCAGTACTTC. Protein: CASRGQEDYEQYF.